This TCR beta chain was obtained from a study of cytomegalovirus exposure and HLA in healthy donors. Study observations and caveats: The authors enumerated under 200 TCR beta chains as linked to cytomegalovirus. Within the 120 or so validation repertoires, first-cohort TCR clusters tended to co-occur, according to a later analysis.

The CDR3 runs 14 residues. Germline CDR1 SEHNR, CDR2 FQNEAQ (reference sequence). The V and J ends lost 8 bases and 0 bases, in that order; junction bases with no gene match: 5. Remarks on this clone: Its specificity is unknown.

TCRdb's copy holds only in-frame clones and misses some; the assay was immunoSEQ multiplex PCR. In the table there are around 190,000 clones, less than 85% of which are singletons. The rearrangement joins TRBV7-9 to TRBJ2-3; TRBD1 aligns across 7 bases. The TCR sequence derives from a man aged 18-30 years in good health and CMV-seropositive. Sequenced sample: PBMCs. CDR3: CASSRGQSTDTQYF. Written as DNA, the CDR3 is TGTGCCAGCTCACGGGGACAGAGCACAGATACGCAGTATTTT.